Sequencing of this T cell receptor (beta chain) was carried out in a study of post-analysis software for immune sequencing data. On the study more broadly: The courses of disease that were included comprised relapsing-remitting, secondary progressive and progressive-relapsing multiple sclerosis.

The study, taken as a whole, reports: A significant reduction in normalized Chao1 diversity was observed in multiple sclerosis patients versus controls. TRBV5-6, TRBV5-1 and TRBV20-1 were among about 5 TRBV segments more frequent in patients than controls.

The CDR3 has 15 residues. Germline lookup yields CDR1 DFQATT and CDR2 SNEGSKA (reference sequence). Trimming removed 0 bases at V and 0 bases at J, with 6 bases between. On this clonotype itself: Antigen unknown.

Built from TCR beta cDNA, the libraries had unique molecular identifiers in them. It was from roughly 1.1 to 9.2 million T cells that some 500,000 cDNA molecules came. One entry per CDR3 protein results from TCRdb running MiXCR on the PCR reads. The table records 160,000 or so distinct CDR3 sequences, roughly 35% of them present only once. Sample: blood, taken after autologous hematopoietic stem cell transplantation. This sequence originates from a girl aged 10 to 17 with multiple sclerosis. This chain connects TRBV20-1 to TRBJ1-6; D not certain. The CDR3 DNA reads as TGCAGTGCTAGAGATTTGTACTCCTATAATTCACCCCTCCACTTT. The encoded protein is CSARDLYSYNSPLHF.